The 22 T cell receptor beta chains below come from one sample, sequenced in a study of blood T cell repertoires in COVID-19. Sequenced by immunoSEQ multiplex PCR; TCRdb stores in-frame clones only, minus some. The data show about 63,000 clones, with about 80% seen just once and over 25% held by the top ten. Specimen: peripheral blood. The receptors here all came from a human donor in a cohort sampled during active COVID-19.

J is TRBJ1-2 and V is TRBV28; D remains unclear. CDR3 length equals 12 residues. Trimming pared 6 bases from V and 4 bases from J, leaving 9 bases between. Germline lookup yields CDR1 MDHEN and CDR2 SYDVKM. CDR3 bases: TGTGCCAGCAGCCGAAGCCCCTATGGCTACACCTTC. It translates to CASSRSPYGYTF.

This chain uses TRBV28 with TRBJ1-3, with 9 bases that match TRBD1. The CDR3 length is 16 residues. CDR1 MDHEN and CDR2 SYDVKM come from the germline V gene. After removal of 6 bases from V and 0 bases from J, the junction contained 6 bases not matched to a gene. CDR3 region: CASSPGTGNSGNTIYF. The DNA of the CDR3 is TGTGCCAGCAGCCCCGGGACAGGGAACTCTGGAAACACCATATATTTT.

The chain's CDR3 is CASSPPGQPNSPLHF. The DNA for the CDR3 is TGCGCCAGCAGCCCTCCAGGACAGCCGAATTCACCCCTCCACTTT. The V gene is TRBV4-3, the J gene TRBJ1-6; D possibly corresponds to TRBD1 (6 bases). V was pared by 4 bases and J by 7 bases, with 14 bases between. CDR1 LGHNA and CDR2 YSLEER come from the germline V gene. The CDR3 has 15 amino acids.

V is TRBV3-1 (or the pseudogene TRBV3-2) and J is TRBJ2-1; TRBD2 agrees at 8 bases. Germline V lookup: CDR1 LGHDT, CDR2 YNNKEL (reference sequence). The CDR3 runs to 15 residues. J was trimmed by 2 bases and V by 4 bases; bases with no gene match: 4. CDR3 sequence reads: CASSPGGGPYNEQFF. CDR3 DNA: TGTGCCAGCAGCCCGGGGGGGGGCCCCTACAATGAGCAGTTCTTC.

The chain uses TRBV4-1 and TRBJ2-1, with TRBD1 matching over 7 bases. This CDR3 has 18 residues. Germline loops: CDR1 MGHRA, CDR2 YSYEKL. Losses at the gene ends were 4 bases for V and 7 bases for J; bases not matched to a gene: 19. The CDR3 DNA is TGCGCCAGCAGCCGCACAAGTCCCCCCTCGACAGGGTGGAATGAGCAGTTCTTC. It is translated as CASSRTSPPSTGWNEQFF.

The chain employs TRBV24-1 and TRBJ2-2; 9 bases map to TRBD1. The CDR3 is 14 amino acids. V gave up 6 bases and J gave up 4 bases; unmatched junction bases: 2. CDR1 is KGHDR, CDR2 SFDVKD, per germline. CDR3 region: CATSRTGVTGELFF. The CDR3 DNA reads as TGTGCCACCAGTCGGACAGGGGTCACCGGGGAGCTGTTTTTT.

This chain uses TRBV2 with TRBJ1-4, with 9 bases that match TRBD1. The CDR3 is made up of 16 amino acids. From germline, CDR1 is SNHLY and CDR2 FYNNEI. The junction had 4 bases not matched to a gene; V was cut back by 5 bases and J by 0 bases. The CDR3 loop is CASSRTGEATNEKLFF. Here the CDR3 DNA reads TGTGCCAGCAGTAGGACAGGGGAGGCAACTAATGAAAAACTGTTTTTT.

J is TRBJ2-2 and V is TRBV9, with a possible D match to TRBD2 (6 bases). Germline CDR1 and CDR2: SGDLS and YYNGEE. With 0 bases removed from V and 1 base from J, the gap between germline ends came to 16 bases. The CDR3 runs to 18 residues. DNA for the CDR3: TGTGCCAGCAGCGTAGTGCAGGGTAGCGGTCTGAACACCGGGGAGCTGTTTTTT. Translated: CASSVVQGSGLNTGELFF.

This chain connects TRBV4-1 to TRBJ2-7; 11 bases match TRBD2. Unmatched junction bases numbered 6, after V lost 5 bases and J lost 3 bases. CDR1 MGHRA and CDR2 YSYEKL come from the germline V gene. The CDR3 loop spans 15 amino acids. Here the CDR3 reads CASSSRLAGNYEQYF. CDR3 nucleotide sequence: TGCGCCAGCAGCTCCCGACTAGCGGGAAACTACGAGCAGTACTTC.

The chain joins TRBV7-6 to TRBJ2-2; the D is unclear. The germline V gene has CDR1 SGHVS and CDR2 FNYEAQ. V was trimmed by 4 bases and J by 5 bases, leaving 8 bases between them. CDR3 length: 13 residues. CDR3 residues: CASSSESTGELFF. CDR3 nucleotide sequence: TGTGCCAGCAGCTCGGAGAGTACCGGGGAGCTGTTTTTT.

The rearrangement links TRBV4-1 to TRBJ2-6; D might be TRBD1 (5 bases). The germline CDR1 and CDR2 sequences are MGHRA and YSYEKL. This CDR3 comprises 15 residues. V was clipped by 2 bases and J by 2 bases, with 7 bases between them. The chain's CDR3 is CASSQSGTGANVLTF. CDR3 nucleotides: TGCGCCAGCAGCCAATCAGGGACTGGGGCCAACGTCCTGACTTTC.

The chain couples TRBV2 to TRBJ1-2, with 11 nucleotides matching TRBD1. CDR3 size: 15 residues. Per the germline V gene, CDR1 is SNHLY and CDR2 is FYNNEI. The trim removed 6 bases at V and 4 bases at J, leaving 7 bases unmatched. The CDR3 DNA sequence: TGTGCCAGCAGAACCGGGACAGGGGGGAGCTATGGCTACACCTTC. It specifies CASRTGTGGSYGYTF. Supplemented by reference TRBV2 and TRBJ1-2, the full variable domain reads EPEVTQTPSHQVTQMGQEVILRCVPISNHLYFYWYRQILGQKVEFLVSFYNNEISEKSEIFDDQFSVERPDGSNFTLKIRSTKLEDSAMYFCASRTGTGGSYGYTFGSGTRLTVV.

V usage is TRBV20-1 and J usage is TRBJ2-4, with TRBD2 matching over 8 bases. The V and J ends lost 5 bases and 9 bases, in that order; junction bases with no gene match: 3. CDR1 is DFQATT and CDR2 is SNEGSKA in the germline V gene (reference sequence). There are 11 residues in the CDR3. The DNA of the CDR3 is TGCAGTGCTGGACTAGCTGGCATTCAGTACTTC. It encodes CSAGLAGIQYF.

The chain uses TRBV5-6 and TRBJ1-1, with a tentative D call TRBD1 (6 bases). CDR3 length: 13 residues. Germline-derived CDR1 and CDR2 are SGHDT and YYEEEE. Trimming removed 3 bases from V and 2 bases from J, with 8 bases in between. The CDR3 region is CASSWTDNTEAFF. The CDR3 bases are TGTGCCAGCAGCTGGACAGACAACACTGAAGCTTTCTTT.

The rearrangement links TRBV5-1 to TRBJ2-1; TRBD1 matches 9 bases. The CDR3 has 15 amino acids. J gave up 7 bases and V 4 bases, and 9 bases lay outside the gene matches. Germline V gives CDR1 SGHRS, CDR2 YFSETQ. The CDR3 DNA is TGCGCCAGCAGCGCAACAGGGACAGGGAGAAATGAGCAGTTCTTC. Residues: CASSATGTGRNEQFF.

This clone was detected a few times. The same CDR3 arises from other DNA sequences in this sample as well. This chain connects TRBV28 to TRBJ2-1; tentative D call: TRBD1 (6 bases). Germline V gene lookup returns CDR1 MDHEN and CDR2 SYDVKM. Trimming removed 5 bases from V and 0 bases from J, with 8 bases in between. The CDR3 extends over 14 amino acids. For the CDR3, the DNA is TGTGCCAGCAGTATGGACAGCTCCTACAATGAGCAGTTCTTC. Protein product: CASSMDSSYNEQFF.

The table lists this clone with a count of one. The chain is built from TRBV19 and TRBJ1-2, with D tentatively TRBD1 (5 bases). This CDR3 contains 13 residues. V lost 5 bases, J lost 5 bases, and 12 bases lay in between. Germline V lookup: CDR1 LNHDA, CDR2 SQIVND (reference sequence). The CDR3 here is CASSRRDVYGYTF. In nucleotides, the CDR3 is TGTGCCAGTAGTCGCAGGGATGTTTATGGCTACACCTTC.

J is TRBJ2-2 and V is TRBV7-3; TRBD1 matches at 7 bases. Germline V CDR1 and CDR2: SGHTA, FQGTGA. Germline trimming cut 5 bases from V and 3 bases from J; bases unmatched to any gene: 18. The CDR3 has 19 residues. The CDR3 nucleotides read TGTGCCAGCAGCCCTGTCCCAAGAACAGGGGCGAAAGACACCGGGGAGCTGTTTTTT. Translated: CASSPVPRTGAKDTGELFF.

The chain links TRBV7-9 to TRBJ2-7; 8 positions match TRBD1. Trimming removed 2 bases from V and 4 bases from J; junction bases left unmatched: 4. The CDR3 length is 14 residues. Germline V gives CDR1 SEHNR, CDR2 FQNEAQ (reference sequence). CDR3 in DNA: TGTGCCAGCAGCTTAAGGACAGGGTGGTACGAGCAGTACTTC. Amino acids: CASSLRTGWYEQYF.

CDR3 in DNA: TGTGCCAGCAGTGACCCCAGCTATGGCTACACCTTC. It specifies CASSDPSYGYTF. The chain couples TRBV2 to TRBJ1-2, with no clear D. Between the trimmed V and J ends, which lost 3 bases and 4 bases, there was a span of 6 bases. This CDR3 is 12 amino acids long. Germline V gene sequence: CDR1 SNHLY, CDR2 FYNNEI.

V gene TRBV16 combines with J gene TRBJ2-6; D gene unclear. The CDR3 is 15 amino acids. V dropped 3 bases and J dropped 4 bases, with 10 bases sitting between them. Germline-derived CDR1 and CDR2 are KGHSY and FQNENV. For the CDR3, the DNA is TGTGCCAGCAGCCAGCATGGCCCGGGGGCCAACGTCCTGACTTTC. Residues: CASSQHGPGANVLTF.

The J gene is TRBJ1-2, the V gene TRBV4-1; weak D call: TRBD1 (6 bases). With 0 bases removed from V and 6 bases from J, the gap between germline ends came to 17 bases. In germline, CDR1 is MGHRA, CDR2 YSYEKL. The CDR3 length is 16 residues. CDR3 residues: CASSQEWRGRGNGYTF. CDR3 in DNA: TGCGCCAGCAGCCAAGAATGGAGGGGGAGGGGAAATGGCTACACCTTC.